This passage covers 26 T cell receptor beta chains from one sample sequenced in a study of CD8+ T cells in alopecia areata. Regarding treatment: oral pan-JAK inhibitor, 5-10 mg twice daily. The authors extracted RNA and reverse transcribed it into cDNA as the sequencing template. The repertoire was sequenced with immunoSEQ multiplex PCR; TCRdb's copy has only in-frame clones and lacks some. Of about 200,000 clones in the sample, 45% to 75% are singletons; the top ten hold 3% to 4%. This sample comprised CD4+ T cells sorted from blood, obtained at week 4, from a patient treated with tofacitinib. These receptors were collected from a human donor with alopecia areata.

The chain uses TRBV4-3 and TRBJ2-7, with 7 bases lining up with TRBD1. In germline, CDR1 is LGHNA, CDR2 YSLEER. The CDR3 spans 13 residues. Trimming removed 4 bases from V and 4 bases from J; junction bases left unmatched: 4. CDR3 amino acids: CASSLTDRYEQYF. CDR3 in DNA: TGCGCCAGCAGCCTTACGGACAGGTACGAGCAGTACTTC.

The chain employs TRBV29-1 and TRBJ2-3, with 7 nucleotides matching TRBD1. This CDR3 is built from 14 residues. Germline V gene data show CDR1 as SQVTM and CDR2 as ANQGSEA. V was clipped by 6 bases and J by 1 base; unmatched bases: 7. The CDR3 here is CSVGTDFGTDTQYF. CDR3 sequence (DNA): TGCAGCGTGGGGACAGATTTTGGCACAGATACGCAGTATTTT.

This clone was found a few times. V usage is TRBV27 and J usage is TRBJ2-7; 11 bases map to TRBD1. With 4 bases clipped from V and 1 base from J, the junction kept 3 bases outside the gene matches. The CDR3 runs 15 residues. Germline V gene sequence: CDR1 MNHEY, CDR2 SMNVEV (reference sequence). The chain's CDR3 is CASSWGTGGSYEQYF. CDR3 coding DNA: TGTGCCAGCAGTTGGGGGACAGGGGGGTCCTACGAGCAGTACTTC.

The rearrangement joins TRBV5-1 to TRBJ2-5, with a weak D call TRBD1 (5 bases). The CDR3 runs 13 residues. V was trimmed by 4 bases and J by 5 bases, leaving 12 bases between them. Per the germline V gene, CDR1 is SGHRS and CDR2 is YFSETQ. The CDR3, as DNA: TGCGCCAGCAGCCCAGACAGAAGCGAGACCCAGTACTTC. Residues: CASSPDRSETQYF. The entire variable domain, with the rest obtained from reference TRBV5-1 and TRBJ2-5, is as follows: KAGVTQTPRYLIKTRGQQVTLSCSPISGHRSVSWYQQTPGQGLQFLFEYFSETQRNKGNFPGRFSGRQFSNSRSEMNVSTLELGDSALYLCASSPDRSETQYFGPGTRLLVL.

The CDR3 loop is CASSLAMAGGNEQFF. The CDR3 bases are TGTGCCAGCAGCTTAGCGATGGCAGGGGGCAATGAGCAGTTCTTC. The chain employs TRBV7-9 and TRBJ2-1, with TRBD1 matching 7 bases. Germline CDR1 and CDR2: SEHNR and FQNEAQ (reference sequence). V trimming: 0 bases; J trimming: 6 bases; junction bases outside the gene matches: 5. The length of the CDR3 is 15 residues. Based on the CDR3 plus reference TRBV7-9 and TRBJ2-1, the full variable domain is DTGVSQNPRHKITKRGQNVTFRCDPISEHNRLYWYRQTLGQGPEFLTYFQNEAQLEKSRLLSDRFSAERPKGSFSTLEIQRTEQGDSAMYLCASSLAMAGGNEQFFGPGTRLTVL.

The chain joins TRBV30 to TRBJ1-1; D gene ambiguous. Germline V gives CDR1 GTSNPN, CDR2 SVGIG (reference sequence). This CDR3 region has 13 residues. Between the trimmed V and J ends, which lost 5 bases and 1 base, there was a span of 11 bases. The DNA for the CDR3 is TGTGCCTGGCGTAAAACAGAGAACACTGAAGCTTTCTTT. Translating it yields CAWRKTENTEAFF.

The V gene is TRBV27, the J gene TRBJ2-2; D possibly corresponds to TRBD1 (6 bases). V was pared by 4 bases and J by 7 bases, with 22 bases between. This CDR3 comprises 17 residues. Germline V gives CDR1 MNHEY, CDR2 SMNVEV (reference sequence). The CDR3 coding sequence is TGTGCCAGCAGTTCCCTCGGTTCAGGGGAAAAAAACGGGGAGCTGTTTTTT. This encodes CASSSLGSGEKNGELFF.

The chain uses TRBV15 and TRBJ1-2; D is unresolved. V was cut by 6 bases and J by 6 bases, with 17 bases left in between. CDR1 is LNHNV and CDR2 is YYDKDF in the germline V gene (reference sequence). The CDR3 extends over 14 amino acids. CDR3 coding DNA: TGTGCCACCAGATCCCTTGGGGTGAGGAATGGCTACACCTTC. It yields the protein CATRSLGVRNGYTF.

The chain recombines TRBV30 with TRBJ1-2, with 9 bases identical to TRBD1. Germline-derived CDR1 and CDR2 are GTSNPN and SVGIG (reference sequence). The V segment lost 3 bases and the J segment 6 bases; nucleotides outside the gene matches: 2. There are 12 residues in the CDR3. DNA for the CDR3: TGTGCCTGGAGGGGACAGGGACATGGCTACACCTTC. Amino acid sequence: CAWRGQGHGYTF.

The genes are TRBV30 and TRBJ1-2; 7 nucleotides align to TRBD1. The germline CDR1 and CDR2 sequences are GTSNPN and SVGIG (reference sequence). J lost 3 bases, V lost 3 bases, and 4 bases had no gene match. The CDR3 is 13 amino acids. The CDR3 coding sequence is TGTGCCTGGAGAAAGACAGGGTACTATGGCTACACCTTC. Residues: CAWRKTGYYGYTF.

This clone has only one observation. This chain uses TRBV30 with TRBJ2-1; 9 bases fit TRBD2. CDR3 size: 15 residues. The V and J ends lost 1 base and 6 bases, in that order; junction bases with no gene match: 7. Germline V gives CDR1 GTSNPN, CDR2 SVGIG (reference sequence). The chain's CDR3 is CAWSAGGGGPNEQFF. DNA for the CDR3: TGTGCCTGGAGTGCCGGCGGGGGGGGTCCCAATGAGCAGTTCTTC.

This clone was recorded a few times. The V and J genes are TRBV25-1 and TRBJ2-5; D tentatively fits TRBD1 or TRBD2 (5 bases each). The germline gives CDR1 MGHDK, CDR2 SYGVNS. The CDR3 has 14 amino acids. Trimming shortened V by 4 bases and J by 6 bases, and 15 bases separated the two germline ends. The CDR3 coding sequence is TGTGCCAGCAGTGGGGGGATTCGGAGGCAGACCCAGTACTTC. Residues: CASSGGIRRQTQYF.

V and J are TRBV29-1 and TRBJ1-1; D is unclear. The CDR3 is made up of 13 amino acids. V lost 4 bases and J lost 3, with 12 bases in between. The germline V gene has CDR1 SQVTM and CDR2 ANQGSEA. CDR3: CSVAMREHTEAFF. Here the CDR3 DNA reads TGCAGCGTTGCAATGAGGGAGCACACTGAAGCTTTCTTT.

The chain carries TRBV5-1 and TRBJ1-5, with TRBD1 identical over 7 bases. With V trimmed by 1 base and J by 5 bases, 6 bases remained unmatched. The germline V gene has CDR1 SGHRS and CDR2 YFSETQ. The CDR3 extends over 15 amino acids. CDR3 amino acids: CASSLSGTEYQPQHF. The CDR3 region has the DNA TGCGCCAGCAGCTTGTCCGGGACAGAATATCAGCCCCAGCATTTT.

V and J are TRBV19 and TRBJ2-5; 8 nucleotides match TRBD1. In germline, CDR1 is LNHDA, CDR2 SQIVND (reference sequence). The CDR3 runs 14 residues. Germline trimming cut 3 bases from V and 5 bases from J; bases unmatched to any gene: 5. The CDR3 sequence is CASSIADREETQYF. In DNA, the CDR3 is TGTGCCAGTAGTATCGCGGACAGGGAGGAGACCCAGTACTTC.

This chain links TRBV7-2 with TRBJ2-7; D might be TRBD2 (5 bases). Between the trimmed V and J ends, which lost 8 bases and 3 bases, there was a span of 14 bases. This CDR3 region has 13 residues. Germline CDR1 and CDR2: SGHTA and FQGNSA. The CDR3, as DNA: TGTGCCAGCGCTGAGGGAACCCTCTACGAGCAGTACTTC. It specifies CASAEGTLYEQYF.

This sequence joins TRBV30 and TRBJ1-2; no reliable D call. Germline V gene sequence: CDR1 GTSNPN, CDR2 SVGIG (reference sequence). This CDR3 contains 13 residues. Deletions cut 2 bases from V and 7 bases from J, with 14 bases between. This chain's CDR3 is CAWSSSFDGGYTF. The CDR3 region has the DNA TGTGCCTGGAGTAGCTCCTTCGACGGTGGCTACACCTTC.

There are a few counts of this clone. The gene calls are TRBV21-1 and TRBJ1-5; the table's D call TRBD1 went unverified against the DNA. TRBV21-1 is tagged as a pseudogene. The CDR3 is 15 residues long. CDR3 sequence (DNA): TGTGCCAGCAGGAAGGGTCACAGGGACGATCAGCCCCAGCATTTT. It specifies CASRKGHRDDQPQHF.

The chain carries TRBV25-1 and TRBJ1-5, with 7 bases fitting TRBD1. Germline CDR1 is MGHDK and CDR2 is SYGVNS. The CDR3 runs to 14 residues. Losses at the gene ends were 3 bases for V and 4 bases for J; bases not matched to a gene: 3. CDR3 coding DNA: TGTGCCAGCAGTGAGTTGACAGGGAATCAGCCCCAGCATTTT. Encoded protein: CASSELTGNQPQHF.

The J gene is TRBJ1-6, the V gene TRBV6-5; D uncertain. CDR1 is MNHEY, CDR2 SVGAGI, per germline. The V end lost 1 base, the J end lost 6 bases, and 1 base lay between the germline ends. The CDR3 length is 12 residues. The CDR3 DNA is TGTGCCAGCAGTTACTTTAATTCACCCCTCCACTTT. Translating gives CASSYFNSPLHF.

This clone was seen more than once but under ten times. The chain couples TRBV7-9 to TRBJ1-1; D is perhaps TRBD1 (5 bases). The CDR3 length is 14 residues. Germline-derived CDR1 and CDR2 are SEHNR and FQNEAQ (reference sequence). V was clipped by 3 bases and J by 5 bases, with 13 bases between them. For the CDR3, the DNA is TGTGCCAGCAGCTTCTTGGGTGAGGGGACTGAAGCTTTCTTT. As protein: CASSFLGEGTEAFF. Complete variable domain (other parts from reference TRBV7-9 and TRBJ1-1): DTGVSQNPRHKITKRGQNVTFRCDPISEHNRLYWYRQTLGQGPEFLTYFQNEAQLEKSRLLSDRFSAERPKGSFSTLEIQRTEQGDSAMYLCASSFLGEGTEAFFGQGTRLTVV.

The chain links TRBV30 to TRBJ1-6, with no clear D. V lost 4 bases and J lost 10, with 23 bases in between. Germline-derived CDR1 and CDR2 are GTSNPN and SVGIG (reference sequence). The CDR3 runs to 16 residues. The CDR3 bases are TGTGCCTGGACGGGAGAAGGGCTCATAGCCTACTCACCCCTCCACTTT. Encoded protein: CAWTGEGLIAYSPLHF.

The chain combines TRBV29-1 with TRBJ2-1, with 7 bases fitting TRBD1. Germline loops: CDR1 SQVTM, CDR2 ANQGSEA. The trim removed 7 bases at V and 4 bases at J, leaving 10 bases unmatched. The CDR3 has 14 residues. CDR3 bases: TGCAGCGGAAACAGGGGACGGGTGTACAATGAGCAGTTCTTC. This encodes CSGNRGRVYNEQFF.

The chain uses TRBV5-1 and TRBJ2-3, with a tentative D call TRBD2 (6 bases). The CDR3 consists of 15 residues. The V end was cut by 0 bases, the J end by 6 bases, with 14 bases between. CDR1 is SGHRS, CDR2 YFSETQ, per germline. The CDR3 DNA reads TGCGCCAGCAGCTTGGAGCGGGTCCCTGGGGATACGCAGTATTTT. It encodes CASSLERVPGDTQYF.

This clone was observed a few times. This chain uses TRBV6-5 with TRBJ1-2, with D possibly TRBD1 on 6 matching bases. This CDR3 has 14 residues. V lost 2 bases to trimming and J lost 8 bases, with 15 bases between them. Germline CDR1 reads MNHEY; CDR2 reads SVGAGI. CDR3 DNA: TGTGCCAGCAGTTACGGGGCAGGGGCCACGGGCTACACCTTC. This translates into CASSYGAGATGYTF.

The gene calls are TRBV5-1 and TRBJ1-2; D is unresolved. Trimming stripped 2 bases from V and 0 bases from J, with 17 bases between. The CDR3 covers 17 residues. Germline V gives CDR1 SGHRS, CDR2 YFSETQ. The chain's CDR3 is CASSFMTGSPPNYGYTF. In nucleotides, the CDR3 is TGCGCCAGCAGCTTCATGACGGGGAGCCCACCTAACTATGGCTACACCTTC.